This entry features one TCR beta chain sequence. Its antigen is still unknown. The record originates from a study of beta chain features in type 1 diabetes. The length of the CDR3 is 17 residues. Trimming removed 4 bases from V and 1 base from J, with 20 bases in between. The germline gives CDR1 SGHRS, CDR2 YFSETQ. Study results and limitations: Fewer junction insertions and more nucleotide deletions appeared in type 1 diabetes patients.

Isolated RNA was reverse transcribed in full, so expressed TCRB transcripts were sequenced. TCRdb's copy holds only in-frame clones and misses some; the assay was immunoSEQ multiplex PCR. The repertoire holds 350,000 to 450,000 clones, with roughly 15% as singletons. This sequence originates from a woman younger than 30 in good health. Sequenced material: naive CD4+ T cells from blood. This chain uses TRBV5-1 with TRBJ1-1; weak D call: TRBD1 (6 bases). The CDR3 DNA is TGCGCCAGCAGCCTACCTAGACAGGCAGGGAGGAACACTGAAGCTTTCTTT. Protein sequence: CASSLPRQAGRNTEAFF. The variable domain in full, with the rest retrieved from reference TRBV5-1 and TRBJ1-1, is KAGVTQTPRYLIKTRGQQVTLSCSPISGHRSVSWYQQTPGQGLQFLFEYFSETQRNKGNFPGRFSGRQFSNSRSEMNVSTLELGDSALYLCASSLPRQAGRNTEAFFGQGTRLTVV.